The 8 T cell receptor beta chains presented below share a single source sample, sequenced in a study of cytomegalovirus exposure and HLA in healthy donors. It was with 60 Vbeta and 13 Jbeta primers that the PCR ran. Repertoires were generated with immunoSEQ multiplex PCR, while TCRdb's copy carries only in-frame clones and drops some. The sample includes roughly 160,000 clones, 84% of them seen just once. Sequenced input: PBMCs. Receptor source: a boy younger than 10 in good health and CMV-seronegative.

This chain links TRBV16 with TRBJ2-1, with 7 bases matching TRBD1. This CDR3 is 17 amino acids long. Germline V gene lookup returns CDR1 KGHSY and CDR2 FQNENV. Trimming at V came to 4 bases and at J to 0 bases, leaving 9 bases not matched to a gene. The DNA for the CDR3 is TGTGCCAGCAGCCGGGTTGGGGCAGGGGGCTCCTACAATGAGCAGTTCTTC. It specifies CASSRVGAGGSYNEQFF.

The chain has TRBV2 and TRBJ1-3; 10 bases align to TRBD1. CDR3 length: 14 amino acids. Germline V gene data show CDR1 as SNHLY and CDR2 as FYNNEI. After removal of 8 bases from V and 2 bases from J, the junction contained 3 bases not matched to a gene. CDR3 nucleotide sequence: TGTGCCAGCGGGGGACAGGGGACTGGAAACACCATATATTTT. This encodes CASGGQGTGNTIYF. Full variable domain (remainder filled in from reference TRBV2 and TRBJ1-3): EPEVTQTPSHQVTQMGQEVILRCVPISNHLYFYWYRQILGQKVEFLVSFYNNEISEKSEIFDDQFSVERPDGSNFTLKIRSTKLEDSAMYFCASGGQGTGNTIYFGEGSWLTVV.

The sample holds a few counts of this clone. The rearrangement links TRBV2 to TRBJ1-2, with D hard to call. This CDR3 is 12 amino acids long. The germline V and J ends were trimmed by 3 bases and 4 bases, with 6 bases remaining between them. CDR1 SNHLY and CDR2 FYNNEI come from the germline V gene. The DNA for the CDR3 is TGTGCCAGCAGTGAGCAGTCCTATGGCTACACCTTC. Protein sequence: CASSEQSYGYTF.

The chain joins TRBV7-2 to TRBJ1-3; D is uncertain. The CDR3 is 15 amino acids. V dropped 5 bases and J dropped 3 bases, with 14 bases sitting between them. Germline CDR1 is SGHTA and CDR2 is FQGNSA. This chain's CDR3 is CASSHDFSSGNTIYF. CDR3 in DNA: TGTGCCAGCAGCCACGACTTTAGTAGTGGAAACACCATATATTTT.

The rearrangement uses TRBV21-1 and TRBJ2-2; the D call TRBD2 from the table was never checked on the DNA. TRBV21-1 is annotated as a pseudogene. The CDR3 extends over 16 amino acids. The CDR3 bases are TGTGCCAGCAGCAAACTAAGCGGGAGTGACATCGGGGAGCTGTTTTTT. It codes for CASSKLSGSDIGELFF.

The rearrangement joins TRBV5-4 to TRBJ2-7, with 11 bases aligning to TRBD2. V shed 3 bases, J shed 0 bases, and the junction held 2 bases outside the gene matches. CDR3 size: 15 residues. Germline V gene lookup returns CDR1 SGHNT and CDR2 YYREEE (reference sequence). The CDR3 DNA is TGTGCCAGCAGCTCAACTAGCGGGAGCTCCTACGAGCAGTACTTC. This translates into CASSSTSGSSYEQYF.

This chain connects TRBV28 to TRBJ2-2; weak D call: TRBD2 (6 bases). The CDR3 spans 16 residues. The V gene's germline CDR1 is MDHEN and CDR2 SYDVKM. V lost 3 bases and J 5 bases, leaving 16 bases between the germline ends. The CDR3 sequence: CASSFAGNLGTGELFF. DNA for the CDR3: TGTGCCAGCAGTTTCGCGGGAAATCTGGGGACCGGGGAGCTGTTTTTT.

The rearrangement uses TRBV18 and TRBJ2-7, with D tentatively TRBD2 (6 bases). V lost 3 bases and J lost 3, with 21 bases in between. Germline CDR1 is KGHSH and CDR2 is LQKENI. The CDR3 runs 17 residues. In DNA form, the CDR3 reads TGTGCCAGCTCACCGAGCCCCCTCCCGGAGGGTATCTACGAGCAGTACTTC. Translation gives CASSPSPLPEGIYEQYF.